This TCR beta chain was retrieved from a study of blood T cell repertoires in COVID-19. The overall study: Sample material is recorded as cDNA or gDNA derived from T cells, B-cell-depleted T cells, or PBMCs.

Original processing methods: Reference gene primer amplification gave estimated nucleated cell counts. Repertoires were generated with immunoSEQ multiplex PCR, while TCRdb's copy carries only in-frame clones and drops some. The DNA was the basis for D and trimming; V, J and clone size are from that table. Of 250,000 or so clones in the sample, more than 80% were seen once. The germline CDR1 and CDR2 sequences are SNHLY and FYNNEI. CDR3 length: 14 amino acids. The ends lost 9 bases at V and 0 bases at J; junction bases unmatched: 3. Source material: peripheral blood. The chain joins TRBV2 to TRBJ1-5; TRBD1 matches at 9 bases. The receptor comes from a woman in her 30s with active or convalescent COVID-19. CDR3 loop: CARGTGNSNQPQHF. Here the CDR3 DNA reads TGTGCCAGGGGGACAGGGAATAGCAATCAGCCCCAGCATTTT.